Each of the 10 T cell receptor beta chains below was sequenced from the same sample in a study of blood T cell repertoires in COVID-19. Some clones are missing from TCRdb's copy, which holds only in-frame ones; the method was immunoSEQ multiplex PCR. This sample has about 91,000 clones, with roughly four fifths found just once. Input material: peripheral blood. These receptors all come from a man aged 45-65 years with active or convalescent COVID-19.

Written as DNA, the CDR3 is TGCGCCAGCAGCCAAGATCCGGGGGGGTGGGCGAACACCGGGGAGCTGTTTTTT. It yields the protein CASSQDPGGWANTGELFF. V and J are TRBV4-3 and TRBJ2-2, with 8 bases lining up with TRBD2. Germline trimming cut 0 bases from V and 0 bases from J; bases unmatched to any gene: 6. CDR3 size: 18 residues. Germline lookup yields CDR1 LGHNA and CDR2 YSLEER.

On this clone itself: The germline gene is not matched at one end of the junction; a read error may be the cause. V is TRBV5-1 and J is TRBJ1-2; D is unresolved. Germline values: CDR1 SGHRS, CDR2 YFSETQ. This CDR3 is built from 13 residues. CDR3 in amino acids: CASSLERDGGYTF. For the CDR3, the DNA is TGCGCCAGCAGTTTGGAACGGGATGGAGGCTACACCTTC. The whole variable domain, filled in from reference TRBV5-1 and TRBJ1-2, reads KAGVTQTPRYLIKTRGQQVTLSCSPISGHRSVSWYQQTPGQGLQFLFEYFSETQRNKGNFPGRFSGRQFSNSRSEMNVSTLELGDSALYLCASSLERDGGYTFGSGTRLTVV.

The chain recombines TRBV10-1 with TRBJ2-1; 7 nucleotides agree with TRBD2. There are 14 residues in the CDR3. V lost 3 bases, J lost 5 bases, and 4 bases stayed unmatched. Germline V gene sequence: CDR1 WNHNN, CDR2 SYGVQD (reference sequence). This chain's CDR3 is CASSESSGNNEQFF. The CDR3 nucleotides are TGCGCCAGCAGTGAATCTAGCGGAAACAATGAGCAGTTCTTC.

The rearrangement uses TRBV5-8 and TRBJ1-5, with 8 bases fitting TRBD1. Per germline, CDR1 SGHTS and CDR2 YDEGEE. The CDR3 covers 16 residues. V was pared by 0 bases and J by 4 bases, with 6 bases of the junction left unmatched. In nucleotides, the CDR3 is TGTGCCAGCAGCTTGGCCTGGGGACAGGCTAATCAGCCCCAGCATTTT. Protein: CASSLAWGQANQPQHF.

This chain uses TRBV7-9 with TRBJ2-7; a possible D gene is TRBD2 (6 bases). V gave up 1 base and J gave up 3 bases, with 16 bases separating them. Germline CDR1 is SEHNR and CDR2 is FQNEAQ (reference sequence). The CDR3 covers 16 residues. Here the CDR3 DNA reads TGTGCCAGCAGCTTAGATATCGGCGGGGAAAACTACGAGCAGTACTTC. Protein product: CASSLDIGGENYEQYF. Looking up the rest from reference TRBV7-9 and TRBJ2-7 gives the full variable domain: DTGVSQNPRHKITKRGQNVTFRCDPISEHNRLYWYRQTLGQGPEFLTYFQNEAQLEKSRLLSDRFSAERPKGSFSTLEIQRTEQGDSAMYLCASSLDIGGENYEQYFGPGTRLTVT.

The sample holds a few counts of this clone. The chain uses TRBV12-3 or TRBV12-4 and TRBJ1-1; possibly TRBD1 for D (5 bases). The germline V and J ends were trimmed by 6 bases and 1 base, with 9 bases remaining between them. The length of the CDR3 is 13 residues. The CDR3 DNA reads TGTGCCAGCAGCAGACAGAGGAACACTGAAGCTTTCTTT. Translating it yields CASSRQRNTEAFF.

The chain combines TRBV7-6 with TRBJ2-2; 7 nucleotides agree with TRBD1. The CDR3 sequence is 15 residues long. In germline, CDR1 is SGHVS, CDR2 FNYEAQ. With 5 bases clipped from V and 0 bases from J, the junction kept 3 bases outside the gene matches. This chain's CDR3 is CASSRTGPNTGELFF. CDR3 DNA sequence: TGTGCCAGCAGCCGGACAGGACCGAACACCGGGGAGCTGTTTTTT.

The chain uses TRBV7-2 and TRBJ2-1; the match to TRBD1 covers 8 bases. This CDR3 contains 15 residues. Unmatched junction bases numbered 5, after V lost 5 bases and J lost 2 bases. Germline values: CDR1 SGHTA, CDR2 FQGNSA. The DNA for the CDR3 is TGTGCCAGCAGCCTTGACAGGGGCACCTACAATGAGCAGTTCTTC. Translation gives CASSLDRGTYNEQFF.

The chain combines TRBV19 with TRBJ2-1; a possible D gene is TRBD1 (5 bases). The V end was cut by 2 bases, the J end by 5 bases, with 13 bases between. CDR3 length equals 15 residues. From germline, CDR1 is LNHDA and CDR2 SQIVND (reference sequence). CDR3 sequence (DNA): TGTGCCAGTAGTATACAGGGTTTGGGTCACAATGAGCAGTTCTTC. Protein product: CASSIQGLGHNEQFF.

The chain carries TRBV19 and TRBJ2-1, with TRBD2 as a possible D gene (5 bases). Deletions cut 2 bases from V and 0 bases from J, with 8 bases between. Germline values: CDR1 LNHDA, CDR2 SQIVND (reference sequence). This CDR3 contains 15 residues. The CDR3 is CASSITGSSYNEQFF. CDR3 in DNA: TGTGCCAGTAGTATAACGGGGAGCTCCTACAATGAGCAGTTCTTC.